Shown below are 17 T cell receptor beta chains from a single sample sequenced in a study of Ad26.COV2.S vaccination and SARS-CoV-2 variants. The treatment is: some 19 received Ad26.COV2.S at low or high dose, single or two shots; a few received placebo; per-sample allocation not given. Sampling was performed 63 days after the first vaccine or placebo injection. Assay used: immunoSEQ multiplex PCR; TCRdb lists only in-frame clones, some missing. The sample has hundreds of thousands of clones, around 87% seen once. Here the sequenced sample was peripheral blood, taken in a trial of Ad26.COV2.S vaccine versus placebo. These receptors were obtained from a person aged 18 to 65 who received the Ad26.COV2.S COVID-19 vaccine or a placebo.

The chain couples TRBV4-1 to TRBJ1-2; D remains ambiguous. Trimming left V 0 bases short and J 2 bases short, with 10 bases between. Looked up from germline, CDR1 is MGHRA and CDR2 is YSYEKL. This CDR3 has 15 amino acids. The CDR3 coding sequence is TGCGCCAGCAGCCAAGATCGAGGGAAAAACTATGGCTACACCTTC. Protein: CASSQDRGKNYGYTF.

The chain has TRBV30 and TRBJ2-1, with 7 bases matching TRBD2. Germline V gene data show CDR1 as GTSNPN and CDR2 as SVGIG (reference sequence). Unmatched junction bases numbered 4, after V lost 3 bases and J lost 2 bases. The CDR3 extends over 14 amino acids. The CDR3 bases are TGTGCCTGGAGACGAGCGGGGCCCTACAATGAGCAGTTCTTC. Its translation: CAWRRAGPYNEQFF.

The chain is built from TRBV5-1 and TRBJ2-2, with D possibly TRBD1 on 6 matching bases. V was trimmed by 4 bases and J by 6 bases, leaving 10 bases between them. There are 13 residues in the CDR3. Germline CDR1 SGHRS, CDR2 YFSETQ. The CDR3 reads CASSVQGPGELFF. CDR3 sequence (DNA): TGCGCCAGCAGCGTACAGGGCCCCGGGGAGCTGTTTTTT.

The chain is built from TRBV4-1 and TRBJ1-2; D is unclear. This CDR3 is built from 13 residues. Trimming left V 0 bases short and J 0 bases short, with 2 bases between. Germline loops: CDR1 MGHRA, CDR2 YSYEKL. This chain's CDR3 is CASSQDPNYGYTF. The CDR3 DNA sequence: TGCGCCAGCAGCCAAGATCCTAACTATGGCTACACCTTC.

This chain connects TRBV10-3 to TRBJ1-5; a possible D gene is TRBD1 (6 bases). Germline V gene sequence: CDR1 ENHRY, CDR2 SYGVKD. The V and J ends lost 10 bases and 5 bases respectively, with 21 bases between them. The CDR3 totals 15 residues. CDR3 sequence: CASSPSGQIHQPQHF. The CDR3 DNA is TGTGCCAGCAGCCCCTCGGGACAAATACATCAGCCCCAGCATTTT.

CDR3 sequence reads: CASSQRGQASGANVLTF. The CDR3 DNA sequence: TGTGCCAGCAGCCAAAGGGGCCAGGCATCTGGGGCCAACGTCCTGACTTTC. The chain combines TRBV4-2 with TRBJ2-6; tentative D call: TRBD1 (5 bases). The germline V gene has CDR1 LGHNA and CDR2 YNFKEQ. The CDR3 runs to 17 residues. The V end lost 2 bases, the J end lost 1 base, and 12 bases lay between the germline ends.

The chain's CDR3 is CASSLWGGNSYEQYF. CDR3 DNA sequence: TGTGCCAGCAGCTTATGGGGGGGAAACTCCTACGAGCAGTACTTC. The chain is built from TRBV5-6 and TRBJ2-7; 7 nucleotides line up with TRBD2. The CDR3 length is 15 residues. The trim removed 2 bases at V and 0 bases at J, leaving 5 bases unmatched. Germline CDR1 reads SGHDT; CDR2 reads YYEEEE.

This chain links TRBV5-1 with TRBJ1-2; 7 bases match TRBD1. Germline loops: CDR1 SGHRS, CDR2 YFSETQ. The CDR3 runs to 14 residues. Trimming took 4 bases from V and 7 from J; bases not matched to a gene: 10. CDR3 sequence reads: CASSPFDRASGYTF. CDR3 in DNA: TGCGCCAGCAGCCCCTTCGACAGGGCCTCTGGCTACACCTTC.

The chain is built from TRBV12-3 or TRBV12-4 and TRBJ2-7, with D possibly matching TRBD2 (6 bases). This CDR3 is 13 amino acids long. Trimming shortened V by 6 bases and J by 4 bases, and 13 bases separated the two germline ends. This chain's CDR3 is CASRAGLLYEQYF. The CDR3 nucleotides are TGTGCCAGCAGGGCGGGACTCTTATACGAGCAGTACTTC.

The chain is built from TRBV6-5 and TRBJ2-2, with a possible D match to TRBD1 (6 bases). Trimming took 6 bases from V and 6 from J, leaving 11 bases between them. Germline CDR1 is MNHEY and CDR2 is SVGAGI. This CDR3 region has 13 residues. Written as DNA, the CDR3 is TGTGCCAGCAGAGTCAGGGGATCCGGGGAGCTGTTTTTT. Translating it yields CASRVRGSGELFF.

This clone was seen just once. The chain carries TRBV6-1 and TRBJ2-2; TRBD1 agrees at 7 bases. The CDR3 has 14 amino acids. Germline CDR1 and CDR2: MNHNS and SASEGT. The trim removed 2 bases at V and 8 bases at J, leaving 5 bases unmatched. CDR3 region: CASSEQQGWGELFF. The CDR3 bases are TGTGCCAGCAGTGAACAACAGGGGTGGGGGGAGCTGTTTTTT.

The chain links TRBV19 to TRBJ1-4; D is ambiguous. Trimming cost V 3 bases and J 8 bases, with 13 bases left between them. Germline V gene sequence: CDR1 LNHDA, CDR2 SQIVND (reference sequence). The CDR3 consists of 14 residues. CDR3 nucleotides: TGTGCCAGTAGTATGCGCGAGGTTGGAGAAAAACTGTTTTTT. This sequence encodes CASSMREVGEKLFF.

This clone was counted between two and nine times. The genes are TRBV28 and TRBJ2-1, with 7 bases identical to TRBD2. This CDR3 contains 15 residues. The germline V gene has CDR1 MDHEN and CDR2 SYDVKM. The ends lost 5 bases at V and 9 bases at J; junction bases unmatched: 13. The CDR3 sequence: CASSTTGGGYVEQFF. CDR3 in DNA: TGTGCCAGCAGTACAACGGGAGGTGGGTACGTTGAGCAGTTCTTC.

This chain joins TRBV5-1 and TRBJ2-7, with 7 bases that match TRBD1. This CDR3 has 14 amino acids. V lost 4 bases, J lost 4 bases, and 8 bases stayed unmatched. CDR1 and CDR2 (germline): SGHRS, YFSETQ. The CDR3 reads CASSVDRPTYEQYF. The CDR3 region has the DNA TGCGCCAGCAGCGTGGACAGGCCGACTTACGAGCAGTACTTC.

As to this clone: A read error may produce the germline difference seen at one junction end. J is TRBJ2-7 and V is TRBV7-9; TRBD1 matches 7 bases. Germline CDR1 and CDR2: SEHNR and FQNEAQ (reference sequence). This CDR3 spans 16 amino acids. DNA for the CDR3: TGTGCCAGCAGCCTCTTTCCGGGACAGAAAACTATTGAGCTGGACTTC. This sequence encodes CASSLFPGQKTIELDF.

The CDR3 coding sequence is TGTGCCAGTAGGCCGGAAGGGTATAGCGGGAGGGCCGGGACCGGGGAGCTGTTTTTT. Its translation is CASRPEGYSGRAGTGELFF. The chain recombines TRBV19 with TRBJ2-2, with TRBD2 identical over 11 bases. The CDR3 loop spans 19 amino acids. The germline V gene has CDR1 LNHDA and CDR2 SQIVND (reference sequence). Trimming at V came to 6 bases and at J to 5 bases, leaving 17 bases not matched to a gene. Using reference TRBV19 and TRBJ2-2 for the parts outside the CDR3, the full variable domain is DGGITQSPKYLFRKEGQNVTLSCEQNLNHDAMYWYRQDPGQGLRLIYYSQIVNDFQKGDIAEGYSVSREKKESFPLTVTSAQKNPTAFYLCASRPEGYSGRAGTGELFFGEGSRLTVL.

This chain joins TRBV6-6 and TRBJ1-5; D unresolved. The germline gives CDR1 MNHNY, CDR2 SVGAGI (reference sequence). The V end lost 6 bases, the J end lost 2 bases, and 17 bases lay between the germline ends. The CDR3 runs to 16 residues. The CDR3 region is CASSPGLSGGNQPQHF. DNA for the CDR3: TGTGCCAGCAGCCCGGGCCTATCCGGGGGCAATCAGCCCCAGCATTTT.